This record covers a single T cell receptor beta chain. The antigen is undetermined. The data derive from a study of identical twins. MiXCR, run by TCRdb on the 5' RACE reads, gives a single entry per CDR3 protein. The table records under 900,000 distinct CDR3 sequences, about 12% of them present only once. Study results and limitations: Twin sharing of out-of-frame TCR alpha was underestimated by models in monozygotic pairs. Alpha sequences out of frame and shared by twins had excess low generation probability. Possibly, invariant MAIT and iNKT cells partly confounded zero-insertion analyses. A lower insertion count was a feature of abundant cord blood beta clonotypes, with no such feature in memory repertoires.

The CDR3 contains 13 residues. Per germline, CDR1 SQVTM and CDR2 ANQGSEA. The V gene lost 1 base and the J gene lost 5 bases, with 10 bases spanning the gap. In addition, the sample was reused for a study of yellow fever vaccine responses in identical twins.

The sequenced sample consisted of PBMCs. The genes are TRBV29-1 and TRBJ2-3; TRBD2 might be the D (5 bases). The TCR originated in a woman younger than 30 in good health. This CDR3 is CSVEGGRGDTQYF. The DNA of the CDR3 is TGCAGCGTTGAAGGCGGGCGTGGAGATACGCAGTATTTT.